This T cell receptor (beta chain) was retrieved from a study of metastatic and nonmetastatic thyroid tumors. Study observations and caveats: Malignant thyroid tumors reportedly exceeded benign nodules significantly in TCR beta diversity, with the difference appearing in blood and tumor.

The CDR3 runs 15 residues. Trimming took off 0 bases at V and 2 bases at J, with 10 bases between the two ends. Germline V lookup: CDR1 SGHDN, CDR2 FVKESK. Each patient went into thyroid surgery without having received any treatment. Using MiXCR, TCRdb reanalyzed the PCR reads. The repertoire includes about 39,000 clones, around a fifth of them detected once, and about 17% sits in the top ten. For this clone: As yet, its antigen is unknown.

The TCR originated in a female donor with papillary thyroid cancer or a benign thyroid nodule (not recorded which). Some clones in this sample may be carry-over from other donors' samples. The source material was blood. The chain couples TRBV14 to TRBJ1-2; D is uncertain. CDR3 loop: CASSQDTRPNYGYTF. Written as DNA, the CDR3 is TGTGCCAGCAGCCAAGATACGCGGCCCAACTATGGCTACACCTTC. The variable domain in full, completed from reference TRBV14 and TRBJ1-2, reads EAGVTQFPSHSVIEKGQTVTLRCDPISGHDNLYWYRRVMGKEIKFLLHFVKESKQDESGMPNNRFLAERTGGTYSTLKVQPAELEDSGVYFCASSQDTRPNYGYTFGSGTRLTVV.